This T cell receptor (beta chain) was found in a study of T cells after posttransplantation cyclophosphamide. Clones were sequenced by immunoSEQ multiplex PCR, and TCRdb holds only the in-frame ones, with some missing. The sample is made up of around 44,000 clones, none counted only once. This clone has a count of ten or more. Antigen specificity is unknown. The study, taken as a whole, reports: TRB overlap between skin or GI tissue T cells and blood was limited. TRB clonality was highly associated with recipient CMV seropositivity and reactivation. Later blood repertoires were often dominated by clones from the donor CD8+ memory compartment.

The CDR3 totals 15 residues. Deletions cut 1 base from V and 11 bases from J, with 20 bases between. Germline V CDR1 and CDR2: SEHNR, FQNEAQ (reference sequence). On the day of bone marrow donation, the related graft donor provided peripheral blood. The TCR sequence derives from a man aged 40-49 years in good health, CMV-negative, and a related stem cell transplant donor. Sequencing input: PBMCs. The genes are TRBV7-9 and TRBJ1-1; D may be TRBD1 (5 bases). The CDR3 loop is CASSLGGRGDLAAFF. The CDR3 DNA is TGTGCCAGCAGCTTAGGAGGTCGGGGGGACCTTGCGGCTTTCTTT.